The sequence of this T cell receptor beta chain was determined in a study of blood T cell repertoires in COVID-19. Sequencing was performed with immunoSEQ multiplex PCR; in TCRdb, only in-frame clones are kept and a portion is missing. Of approximately 350,000 clones listed, about 86% are singletons. V trimming: 7 bases; J trimming: 5 bases; junction bases outside the gene matches: 6. The CDR3 length is 14 residues. The germline gives CDR1 GTSNPN, CDR2 SVGIG (reference sequence). The chain has TRBV30 and TRBJ2-2; 11 nucleotides agree with TRBD2. The specimen sequenced was peripheral blood. The sequence derives from an older woman with COVID-19, enrolled during active disease. Here the CDR3 reads CAFASGGWTGELFF. The CDR3 DNA follows: TGTGCCTTCGCTAGCGGGGGGTGGACCGGGGAGCTGTTTTTT. Together with reference TRBV30 and TRBJ2-2, the CDR3 gives the full variable domain: SQTIHQWPATLVQPVGSPLSLECTVEGTSNPNLYWYRQAAGRGLQLLFYSVGIGQISSEVPQNLSASRPQDRQFILSSKKLLLSDSGFYLCAFASGGWTGELFFGEGSRLTVL.